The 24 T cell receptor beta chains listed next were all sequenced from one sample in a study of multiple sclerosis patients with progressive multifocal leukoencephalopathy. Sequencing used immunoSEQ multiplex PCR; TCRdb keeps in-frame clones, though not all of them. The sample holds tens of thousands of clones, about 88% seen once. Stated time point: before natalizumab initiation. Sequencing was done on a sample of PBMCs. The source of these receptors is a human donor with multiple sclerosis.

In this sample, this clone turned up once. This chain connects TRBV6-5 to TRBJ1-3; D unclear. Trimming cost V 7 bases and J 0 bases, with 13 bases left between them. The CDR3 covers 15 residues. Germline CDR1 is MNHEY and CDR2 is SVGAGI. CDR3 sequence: CASKVAADSGNTIYF. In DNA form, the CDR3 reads TGTGCCAGCAAAGTGGCAGCAGACTCTGGAAACACCATATATTTT.

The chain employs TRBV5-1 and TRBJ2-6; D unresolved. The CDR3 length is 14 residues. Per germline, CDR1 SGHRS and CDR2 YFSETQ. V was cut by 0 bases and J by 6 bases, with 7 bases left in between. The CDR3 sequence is CASSLDGEANVLTF. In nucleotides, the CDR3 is TGCGCCAGCAGCTTGGACGGAGAGGCCAACGTCCTGACTTTC.

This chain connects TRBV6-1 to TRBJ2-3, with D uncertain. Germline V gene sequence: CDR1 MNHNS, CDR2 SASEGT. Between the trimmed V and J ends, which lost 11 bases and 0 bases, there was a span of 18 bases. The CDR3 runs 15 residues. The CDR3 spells CAGRPTPRSTDTQYF. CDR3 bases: TGTGCCGGTCGACCTACCCCCCGTAGCACAGATACGCAGTATTTT.

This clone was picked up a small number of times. CDR3 sequence (DNA): TGTGCCAGTAGGACCGGGACAGGGGCCTACGAGCAGTACTTC. Translated: CASRTGTGAYEQYF. The rearrangement links TRBV19 to TRBJ2-7, with 10 nucleotides matching TRBD1. From germline, CDR1 is LNHDA and CDR2 SQIVND (reference sequence). V was pared by 6 bases and J by 2 bases, with 4 bases of the junction left unmatched. The CDR3 contains 14 residues.

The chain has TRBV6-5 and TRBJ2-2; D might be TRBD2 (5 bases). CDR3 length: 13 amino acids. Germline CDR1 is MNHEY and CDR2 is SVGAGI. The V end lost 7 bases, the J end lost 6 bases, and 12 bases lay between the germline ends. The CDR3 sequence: CASTRAEAGELFF. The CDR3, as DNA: TGTGCCAGCACCCGCGCGGAGGCCGGGGAGCTGTTTTTT.

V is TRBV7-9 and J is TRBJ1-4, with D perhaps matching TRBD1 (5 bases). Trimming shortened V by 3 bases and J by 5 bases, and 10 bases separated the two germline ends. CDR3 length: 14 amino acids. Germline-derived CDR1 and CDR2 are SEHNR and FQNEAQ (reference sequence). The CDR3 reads CASSFNQGNEKLFF. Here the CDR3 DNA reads TGTGCCAGCAGCTTTAACCAGGGCAATGAAAAACTGTTTTTT.

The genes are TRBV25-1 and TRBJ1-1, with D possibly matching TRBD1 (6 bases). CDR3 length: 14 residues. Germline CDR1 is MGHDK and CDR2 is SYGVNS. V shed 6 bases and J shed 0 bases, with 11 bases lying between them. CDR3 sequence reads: CASRPGHLNTEAFF. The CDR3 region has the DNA TGTGCCAGCAGACCGGGACATCTGAACACTGAAGCTTTCTTT.

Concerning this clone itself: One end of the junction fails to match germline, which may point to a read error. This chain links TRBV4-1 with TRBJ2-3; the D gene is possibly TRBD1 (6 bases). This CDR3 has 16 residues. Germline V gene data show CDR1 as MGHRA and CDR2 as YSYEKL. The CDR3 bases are TGCGCCAGCGGCCAACGAGGACAGACCAGCACAGATACGCAGTATTTT. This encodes CASGQRGQTSTDTQYF.

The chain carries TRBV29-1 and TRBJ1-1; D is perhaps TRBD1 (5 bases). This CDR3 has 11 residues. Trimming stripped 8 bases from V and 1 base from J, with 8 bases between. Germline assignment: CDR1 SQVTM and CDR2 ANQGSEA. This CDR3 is CSSDRNTEAFF. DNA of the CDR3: TGCAGCAGCGACAGGAACACTGAAGCTTTCTTT.

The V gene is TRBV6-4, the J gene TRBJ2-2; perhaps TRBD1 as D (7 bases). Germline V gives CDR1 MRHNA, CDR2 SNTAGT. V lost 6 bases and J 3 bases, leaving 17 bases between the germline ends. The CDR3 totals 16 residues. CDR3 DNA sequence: TGTGCCAGCAGCCTGACGGGGGACAGTGACACCGGGGAGCTGTTTTTT. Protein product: CASSLTGDSDTGELFF.

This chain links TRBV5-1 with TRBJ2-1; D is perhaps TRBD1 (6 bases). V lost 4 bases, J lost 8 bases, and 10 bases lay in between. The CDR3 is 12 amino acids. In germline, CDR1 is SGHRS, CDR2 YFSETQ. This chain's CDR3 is CASSQGGDEQFF. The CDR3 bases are TGCGCCAGCAGCCAAGGGGGTGATGAGCAGTTCTTC.

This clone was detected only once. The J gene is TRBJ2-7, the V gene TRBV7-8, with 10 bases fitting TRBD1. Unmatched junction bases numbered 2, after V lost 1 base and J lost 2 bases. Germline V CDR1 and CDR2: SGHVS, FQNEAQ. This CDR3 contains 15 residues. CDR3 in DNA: TGTGCCAGCAGCTTAGGGACAGGGGGAGCCTACGAGCAGTACTTC. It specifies CASSLGTGGAYEQYF.

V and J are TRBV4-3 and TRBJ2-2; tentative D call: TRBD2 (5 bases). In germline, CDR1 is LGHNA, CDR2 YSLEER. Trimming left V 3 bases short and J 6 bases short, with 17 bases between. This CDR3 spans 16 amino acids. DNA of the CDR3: TGCGCCAGCAGCCAGGGCTTTACTAGGATCGCCGGGGAGCTGTTTTTT. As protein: CASSQGFTRIAGELFF.

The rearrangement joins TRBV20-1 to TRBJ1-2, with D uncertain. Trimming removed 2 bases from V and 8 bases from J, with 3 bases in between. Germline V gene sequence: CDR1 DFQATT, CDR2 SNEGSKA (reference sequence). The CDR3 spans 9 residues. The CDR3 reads CSARKGYTF. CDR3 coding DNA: TGCAGTGCTAGAAAAGGCTACACCTTC.

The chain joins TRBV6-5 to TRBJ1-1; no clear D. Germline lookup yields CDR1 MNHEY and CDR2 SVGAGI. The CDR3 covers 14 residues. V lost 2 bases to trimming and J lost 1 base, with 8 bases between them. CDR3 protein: CASSYPGPNTEAFF. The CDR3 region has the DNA TGTGCCAGCAGTTACCCTGGGCCGAACACTGAAGCTTTCTTT.

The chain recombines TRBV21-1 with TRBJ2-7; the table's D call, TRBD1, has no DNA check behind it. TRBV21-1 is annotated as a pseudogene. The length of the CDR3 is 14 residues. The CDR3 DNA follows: TGTGCCAGCAGCAAAGGCAGGGCCCCCTACGAGCAGTACTTC. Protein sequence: CASSKGRAPYEQYF.

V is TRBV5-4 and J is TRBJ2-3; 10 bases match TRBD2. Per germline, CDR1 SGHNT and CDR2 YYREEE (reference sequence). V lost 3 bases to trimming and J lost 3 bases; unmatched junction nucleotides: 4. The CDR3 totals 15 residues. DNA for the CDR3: TGTGCCAGCAGCTCAGCGGGGGGGCGTACAGATACGCAGTATTTT. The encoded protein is CASSSAGGRTDTQYF.

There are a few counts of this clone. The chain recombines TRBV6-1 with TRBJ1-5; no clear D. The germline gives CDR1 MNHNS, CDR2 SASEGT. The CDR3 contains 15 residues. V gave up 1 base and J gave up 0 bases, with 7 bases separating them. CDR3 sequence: CASSEVSNSNQPQHF. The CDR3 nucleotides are TGTGCCAGCAGTGAAGTGAGTAATAGCAATCAGCCCCAGCATTTT.

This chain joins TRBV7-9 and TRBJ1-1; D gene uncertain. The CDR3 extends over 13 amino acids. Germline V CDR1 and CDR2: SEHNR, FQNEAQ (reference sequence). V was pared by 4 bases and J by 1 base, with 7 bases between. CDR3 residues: CASSYHSNTEAFF. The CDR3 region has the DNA TGTGCCAGCAGCTACCACTCGAACACTGAAGCTTTCTTT.

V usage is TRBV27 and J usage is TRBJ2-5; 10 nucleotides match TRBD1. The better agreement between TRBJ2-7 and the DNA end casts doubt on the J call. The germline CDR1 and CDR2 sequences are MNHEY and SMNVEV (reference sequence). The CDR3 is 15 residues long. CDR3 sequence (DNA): TGTGCCGGGGACCGGGAGGGACAGGGGAGTAACGAGCAGTACTTC. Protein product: CAGDREGQGSNEQYF.

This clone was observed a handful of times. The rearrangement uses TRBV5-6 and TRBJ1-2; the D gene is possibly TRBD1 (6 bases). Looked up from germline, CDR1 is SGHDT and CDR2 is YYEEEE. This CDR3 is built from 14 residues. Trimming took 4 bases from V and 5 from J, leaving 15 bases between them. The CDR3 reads CASSPTRTVYGYTF. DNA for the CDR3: TGTGCCAGCAGCCCTACCAGGACAGTGTATGGCTACACCTTC. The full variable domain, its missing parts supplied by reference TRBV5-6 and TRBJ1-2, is DAGVTQSPTHLIKTRGQQVTLRCSPKSGHDTVSWYQQALGQGPQFIFQYYEEEERQRGNFPDRFSGHQFPNYSSELNVNALLLGDSALYLCASSPTRTVYGYTFGSGTRLTVV.

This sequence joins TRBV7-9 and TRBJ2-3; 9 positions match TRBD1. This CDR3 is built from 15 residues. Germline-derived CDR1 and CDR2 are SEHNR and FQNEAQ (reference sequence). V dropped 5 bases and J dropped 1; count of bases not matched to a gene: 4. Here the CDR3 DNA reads TGTGCCAGCAGCGACCGGGACAGGGGCACAGATACGCAGTATTTT. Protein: CASSDRDRGTDTQYF. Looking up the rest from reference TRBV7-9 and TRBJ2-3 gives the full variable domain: DTGVSQNPRHKITKRGQNVTFRCDPISEHNRLYWYRQTLGQGPEFLTYFQNEAQLEKSRLLSDRFSAERPKGSFSTLEIQRTEQGDSAMYLCASSDRDRGTDTQYFGPGTRLTVL.

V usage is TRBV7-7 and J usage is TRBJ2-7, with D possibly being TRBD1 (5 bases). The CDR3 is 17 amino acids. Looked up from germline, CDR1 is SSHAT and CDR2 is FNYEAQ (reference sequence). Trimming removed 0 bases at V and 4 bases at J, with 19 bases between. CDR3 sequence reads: CASSLAQIRQPQYEQYF. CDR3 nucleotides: TGTGCCAGCAGCTTAGCGCAGATCCGACAGCCTCAGTACGAGCAGTACTTC.

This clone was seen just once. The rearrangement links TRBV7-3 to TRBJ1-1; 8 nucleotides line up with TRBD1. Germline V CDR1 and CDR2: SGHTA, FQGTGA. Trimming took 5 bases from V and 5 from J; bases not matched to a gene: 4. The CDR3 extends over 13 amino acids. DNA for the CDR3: TGTGCCAGCAGCAAGGACAGGGAAACTGAAGCTTTCTTT. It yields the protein CASSKDRETEAFF.